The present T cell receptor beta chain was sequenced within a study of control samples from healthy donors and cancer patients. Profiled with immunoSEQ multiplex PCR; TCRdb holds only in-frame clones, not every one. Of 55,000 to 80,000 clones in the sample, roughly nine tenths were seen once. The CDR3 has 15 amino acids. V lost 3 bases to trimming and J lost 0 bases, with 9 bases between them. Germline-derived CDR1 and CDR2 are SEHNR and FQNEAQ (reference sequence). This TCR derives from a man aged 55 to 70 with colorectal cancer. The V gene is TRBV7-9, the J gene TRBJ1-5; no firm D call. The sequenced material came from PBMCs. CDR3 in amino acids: CASSFGPNSNQPQHF. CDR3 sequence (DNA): TGTGCCAGCAGCTTCGGTCCCAATAGCAATCAGCCCCAGCATTTT.